Detailed here is one TCR beta chain. Its specificity is unknown. The CDR3 has 13 residues. Looked up from germline, CDR1 is PRHDT and CDR2 is FYEKMQ (reference sequence). V lost 5 bases and J lost 12; bases outside the gene matches: 7. The record originates from a study of cytomegalovirus exposure and HLA in healthy donors. Regarding the study as a whole: A later analysis linked 15,000 to 20,000 TCR beta sequences to HLA alleles at 0.05 false discovery rate. Apart from CMV serostatus, no immune exposure information was available. An analysis was carried out at a later point. It showed that HLA-associated TCR beta chains were more clonally expanded than equally common non-associated chains.

The donors (healthy individuals) were bone marrow donors. PCR involved 60 Vbeta and 13 Jbeta primers. Libraries were prepared by immunoSEQ multiplex PCR; TCRdb keeps only in-frame clonotypes and omits some of them. The sample has some 100,000 clones; more than 75% are singletons. Material: PBMCs. This chain links TRBV13 with TRBJ1-4, with 9 bases lining up with TRBD1. The clonotype comes from a woman in her 50s in good health and CMV-seropositive. The CDR3 sequence: CASSAGQGRELFF. In DNA form, the CDR3 reads TGTGCCAGCAGCGCAGGACAGGGGAGAGAACTGTTTTTT.